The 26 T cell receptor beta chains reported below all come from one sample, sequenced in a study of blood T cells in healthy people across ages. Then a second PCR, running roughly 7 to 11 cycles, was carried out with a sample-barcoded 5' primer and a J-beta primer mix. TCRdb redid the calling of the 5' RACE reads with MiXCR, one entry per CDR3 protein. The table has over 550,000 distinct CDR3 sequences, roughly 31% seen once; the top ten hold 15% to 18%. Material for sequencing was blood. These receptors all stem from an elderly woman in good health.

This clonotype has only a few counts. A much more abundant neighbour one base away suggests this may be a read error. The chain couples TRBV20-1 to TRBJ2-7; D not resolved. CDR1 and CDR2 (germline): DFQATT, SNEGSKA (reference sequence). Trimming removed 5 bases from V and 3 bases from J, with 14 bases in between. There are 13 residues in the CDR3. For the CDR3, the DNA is TGCAGTGCTGGAGTTCTTACCGGCTACGAGCAGTACTTC. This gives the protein CSAGVLTGYEQYF.

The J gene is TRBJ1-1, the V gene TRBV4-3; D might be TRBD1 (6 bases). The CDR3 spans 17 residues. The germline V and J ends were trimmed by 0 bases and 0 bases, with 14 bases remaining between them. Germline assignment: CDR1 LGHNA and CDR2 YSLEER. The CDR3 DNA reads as TGCGCCAGCAGCCAAGATCTGACAGGCACCCTGAACACTGAAGCTTTCTTT. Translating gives CASSQDLTGTLNTEAFF.

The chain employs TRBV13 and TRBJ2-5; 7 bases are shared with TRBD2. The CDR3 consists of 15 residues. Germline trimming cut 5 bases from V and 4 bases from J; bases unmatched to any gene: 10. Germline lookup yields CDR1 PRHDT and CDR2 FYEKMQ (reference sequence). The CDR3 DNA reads TGTGCCAGCAGCCGAAAATTAACTAGCGCAGAGACCCAGTACTTC. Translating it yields CASSRKLTSAETQYF.

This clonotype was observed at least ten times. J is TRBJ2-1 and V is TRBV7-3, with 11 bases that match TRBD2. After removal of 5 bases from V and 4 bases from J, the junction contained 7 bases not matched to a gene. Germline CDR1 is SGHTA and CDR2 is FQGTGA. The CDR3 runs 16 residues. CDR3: CASSVTGTSGYNEQFF. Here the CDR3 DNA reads TGTGCCAGCAGCGTTACCGGGACTAGCGGATACAATGAGCAGTTCTTC.

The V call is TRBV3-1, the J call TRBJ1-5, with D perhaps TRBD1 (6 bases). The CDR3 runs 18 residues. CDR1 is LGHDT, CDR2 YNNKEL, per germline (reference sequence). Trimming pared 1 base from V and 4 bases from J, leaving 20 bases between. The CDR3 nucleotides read TGTGCCAGCAGCCAAGGTCGGGGGGCCAGGGCCAGGAATCAGCCCCAGCATTTT. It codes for CASSQGRGARARNQPQHF.

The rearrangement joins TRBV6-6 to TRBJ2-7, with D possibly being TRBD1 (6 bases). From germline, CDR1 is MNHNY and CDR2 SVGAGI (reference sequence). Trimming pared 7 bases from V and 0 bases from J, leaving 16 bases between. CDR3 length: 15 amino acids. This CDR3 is CASTNGQGFSYEQYF. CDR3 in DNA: TGTGCCAGCACCAACGGGCAGGGGTTCTCCTACGAGCAGTACTTC.

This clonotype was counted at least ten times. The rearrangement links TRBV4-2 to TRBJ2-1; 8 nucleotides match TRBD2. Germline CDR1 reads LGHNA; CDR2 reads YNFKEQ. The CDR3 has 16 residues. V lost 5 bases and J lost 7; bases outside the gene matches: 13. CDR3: CASSTRRGAGGNEQFF. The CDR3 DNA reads TGTGCCAGCAGCACCCGGCGGGGGGCTGGCGGGAATGAGCAGTTCTTC.

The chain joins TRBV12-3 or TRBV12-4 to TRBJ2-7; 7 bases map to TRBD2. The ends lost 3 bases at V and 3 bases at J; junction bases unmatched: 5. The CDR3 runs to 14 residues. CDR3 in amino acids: CASSFQGGNYEQYF. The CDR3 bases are TGTGCCAGCAGTTTTCAGGGAGGGAACTACGAGCAGTACTTC.

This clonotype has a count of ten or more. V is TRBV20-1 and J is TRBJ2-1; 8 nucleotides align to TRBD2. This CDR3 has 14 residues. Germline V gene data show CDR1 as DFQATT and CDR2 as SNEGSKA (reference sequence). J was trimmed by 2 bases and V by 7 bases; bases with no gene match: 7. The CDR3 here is CSGERGGPYNEQFF. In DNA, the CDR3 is TGCAGTGGGGAACGGGGGGGCCCCTACAATGAGCAGTTCTTC.

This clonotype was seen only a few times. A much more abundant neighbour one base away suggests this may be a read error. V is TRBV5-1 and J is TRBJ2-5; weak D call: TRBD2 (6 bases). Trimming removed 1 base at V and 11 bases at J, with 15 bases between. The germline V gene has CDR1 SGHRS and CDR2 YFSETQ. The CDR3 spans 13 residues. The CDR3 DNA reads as TGCGCCAGCAGCTTGTGGACTAACAATGAGCAGTACTTC. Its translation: CASSLWTNNEQYF.

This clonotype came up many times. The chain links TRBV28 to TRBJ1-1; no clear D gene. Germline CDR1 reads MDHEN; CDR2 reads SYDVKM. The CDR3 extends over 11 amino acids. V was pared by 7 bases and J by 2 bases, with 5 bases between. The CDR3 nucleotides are TGTGCCAGCACCCTAAACACTGAAGCTTTCTTT. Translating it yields CASTLNTEAFF.

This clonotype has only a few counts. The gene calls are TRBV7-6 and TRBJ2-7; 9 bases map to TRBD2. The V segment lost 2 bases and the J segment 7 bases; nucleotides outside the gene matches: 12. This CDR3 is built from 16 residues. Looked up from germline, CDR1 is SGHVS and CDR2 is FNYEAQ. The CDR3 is CASSLWGGGANNEQYF. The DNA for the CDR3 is TGTGCCAGCAGCTTATGGGGCGGGGGGGCCAACAATGAGCAGTACTTC.

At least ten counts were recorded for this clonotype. The DNA of the CDR3 is TGTGCCAGCAGTGAAGCTACAGGAGTTGACATTCAGTACTTC. Translation: CASSEATGVDIQYF. The rearrangement uses TRBV6-1 and TRBJ2-7, with a tentative D call TRBD1 (5 bases). The better agreement between TRBJ2-4 and the DNA end casts doubt on the J call. Germline CDR1 and CDR2: MNHNS and SASEGT. CDR3 length: 14 residues.

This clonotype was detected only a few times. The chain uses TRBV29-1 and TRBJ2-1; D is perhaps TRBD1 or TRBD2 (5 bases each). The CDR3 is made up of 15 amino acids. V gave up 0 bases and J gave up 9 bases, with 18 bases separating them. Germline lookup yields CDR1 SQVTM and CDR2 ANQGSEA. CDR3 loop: CSVEDTGGREREQFF. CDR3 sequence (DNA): TGCAGCGTTGAAGATACCGGCGGCAGGGAGCGTGAGCAGTTCTTC.

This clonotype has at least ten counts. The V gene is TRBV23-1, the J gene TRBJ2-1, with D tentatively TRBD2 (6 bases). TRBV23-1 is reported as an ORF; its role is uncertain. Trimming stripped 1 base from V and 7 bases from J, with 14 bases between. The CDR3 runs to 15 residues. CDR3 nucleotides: TGCGCCAGCAGTCAATGGGACTGGCGAGGGAATGAGCAGTTCTTC. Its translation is CASSQWDWRGNEQFF.

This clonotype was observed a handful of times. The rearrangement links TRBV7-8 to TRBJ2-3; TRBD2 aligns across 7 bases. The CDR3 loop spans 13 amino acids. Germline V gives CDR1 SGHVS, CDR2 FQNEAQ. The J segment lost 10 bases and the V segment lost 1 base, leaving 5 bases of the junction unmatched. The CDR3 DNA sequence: TGTGCCAGCAGCTTAGAGGAGCGGGGTGCGCAGTATTTT. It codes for CASSLEERGAQYF.

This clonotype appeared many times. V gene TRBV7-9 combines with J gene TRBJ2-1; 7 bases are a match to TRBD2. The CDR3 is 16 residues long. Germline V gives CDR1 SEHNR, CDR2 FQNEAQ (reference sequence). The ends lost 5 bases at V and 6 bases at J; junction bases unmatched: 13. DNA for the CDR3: TGTGCCAGCAGCCTCGATACTCAGCGGGGAGGCAATGAGCAGTTCTTC. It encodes CASSLDTQRGGNEQFF.

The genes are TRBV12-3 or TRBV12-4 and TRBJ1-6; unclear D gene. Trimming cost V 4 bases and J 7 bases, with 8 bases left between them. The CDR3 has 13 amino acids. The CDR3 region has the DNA TGTGCCAGCAGTTACGCCGGGAATTCACCCCTCCACTTT. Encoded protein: CASSYAGNSPLHF.

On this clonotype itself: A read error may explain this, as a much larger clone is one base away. The CDR3, as DNA: TGTGCCAGCAGTCCAGGCCCTGGTGAGCAGTACTTC. Its translation: CASSPGPGEQYF. V usage is TRBV12-3 or TRBV12-4 and J usage is TRBJ2-7, with unresolved D. The CDR3 extends over 12 amino acids. Trimming took 5 bases from V and 7 from J, leaving 12 bases between them.

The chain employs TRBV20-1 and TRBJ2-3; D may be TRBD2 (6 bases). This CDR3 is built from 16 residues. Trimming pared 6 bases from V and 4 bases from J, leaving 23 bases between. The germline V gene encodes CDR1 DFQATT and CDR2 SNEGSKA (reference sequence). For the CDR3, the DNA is TGCAGTGCCCAGAGTCCTAGCCCGGGAGCCCCAGATACGCAGTATTTT. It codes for CSAQSPSPGAPDTQYF.

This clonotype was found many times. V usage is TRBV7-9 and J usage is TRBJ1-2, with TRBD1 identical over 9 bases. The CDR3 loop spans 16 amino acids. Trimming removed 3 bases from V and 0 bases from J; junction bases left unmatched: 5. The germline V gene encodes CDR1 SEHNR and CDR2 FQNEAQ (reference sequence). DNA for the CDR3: TGTGCCAGCAGCTTGCTGGACAGGGGTCCTAACTATGGCTACACCTTC. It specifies CASSLLDRGPNYGYTF. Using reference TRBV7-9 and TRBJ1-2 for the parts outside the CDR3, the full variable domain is DTGVSQNPRHKITKRGQNVTFRCDPISEHNRLYWYRQTLGQGPEFLTYFQNEAQLEKSRLLSDRFSAERPKGSFSTLEIQRTEQGDSAMYLCASSLLDRGPNYGYTFGSGTRLTVV.

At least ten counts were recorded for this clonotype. The CDR3: CAWTARSSYNEQFF. The CDR3, as DNA: TGTGCCTGGACAGCCCGCTCCTCCTACAATGAGCAGTTCTTC. The chain uses TRBV30 and TRBJ2-1; the D is unclear. V lost 4 bases, J lost 0 bases, and 10 bases lay in between. Looked up from germline, CDR1 is GTSNPN and CDR2 is SVGIG (reference sequence). The CDR3 contains 14 residues.

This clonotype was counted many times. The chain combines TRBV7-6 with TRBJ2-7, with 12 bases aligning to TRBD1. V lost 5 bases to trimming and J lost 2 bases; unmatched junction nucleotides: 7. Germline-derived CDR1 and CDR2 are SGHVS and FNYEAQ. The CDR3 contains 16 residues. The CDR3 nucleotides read TGTGCCAGCAGCCCCCGGGACAGGGGGCTGCCCTACGAGCAGTACTTC. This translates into CASSPRDRGLPYEQYF.

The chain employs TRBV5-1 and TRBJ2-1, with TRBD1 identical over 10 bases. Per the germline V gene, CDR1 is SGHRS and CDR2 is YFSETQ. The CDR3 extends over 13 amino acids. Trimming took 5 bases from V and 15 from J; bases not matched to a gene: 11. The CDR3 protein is CASSSDRGLLRFF. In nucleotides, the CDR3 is TGCGCCAGCAGTTCCGACAGGGGGCTGTTGAGGTTCTTC.

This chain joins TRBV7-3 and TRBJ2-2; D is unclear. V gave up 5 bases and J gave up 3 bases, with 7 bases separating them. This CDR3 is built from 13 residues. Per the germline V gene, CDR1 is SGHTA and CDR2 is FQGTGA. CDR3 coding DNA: TGTGCCAGCAGCCTGCCTTACACCGGGGAGCTGTTTTTT. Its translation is CASSLPYTGELFF.

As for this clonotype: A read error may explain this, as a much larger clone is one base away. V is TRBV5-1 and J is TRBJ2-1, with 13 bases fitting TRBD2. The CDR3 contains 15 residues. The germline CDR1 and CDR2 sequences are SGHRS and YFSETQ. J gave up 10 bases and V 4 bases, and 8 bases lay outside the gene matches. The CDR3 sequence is CASSPGTSGAHEQFF. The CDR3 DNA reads TGCGCCAGCAGCCCCGGGACTAGCGGGGCCCACGAGCAGTTCTTC.